Described below is a single T cell receptor (beta chain) sequence and its context. This sample is part of a study of blood T cell repertoires in COVID-19. For the study at large: The origin of the acute and convalescent COVID-19 samples was the United States, Italy and Spain. T cells, B-cell-depleted T cells, or PBMCs provided the cDNA or gDNA that served as material.

This CDR3 comprises 14 residues. Germline assignment: CDR1 GTSNPN and CDR2 SVGIG (reference sequence). With 3 bases clipped from V and 3 bases from J, the junction kept 6 bases outside the gene matches. In the source study's methods: Estimation of nucleated cell counts relied on the amplification of reference gene primers. Only in-frame clones appear in the TCRdb table, and some are missing; sequencing was by immunoSEQ multiplex PCR. Clone size and V and J calls were adopted from that table, with D and trimming inferred from the DNA. The sample carries about 34,000 clones, less than 95% recorded once.

This sequence originates from a man aged 80 or over with acute or convalescent COVID-19. The chain couples TRBV30 to TRBJ2-5; 8 positions agree with TRBD1. Material for sequencing was peripheral blood. CDR3: CAWSTGQGEETQYF. The CDR3 DNA reads TGTGCCTGGAGCACTGGACAGGGAGAAGAGACCCAGTACTTC.